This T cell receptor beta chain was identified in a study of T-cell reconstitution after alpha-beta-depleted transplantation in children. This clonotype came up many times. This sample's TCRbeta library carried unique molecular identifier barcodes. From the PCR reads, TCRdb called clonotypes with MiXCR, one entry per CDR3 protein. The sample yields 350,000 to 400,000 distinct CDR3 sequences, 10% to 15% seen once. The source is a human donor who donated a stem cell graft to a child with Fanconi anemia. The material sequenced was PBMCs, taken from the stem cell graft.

For the CDR3, the DNA is TGCAGTGCGCTAGGGACGGTCTGGGATACGCAGTATTTT. It yields the protein CSALGTVWDTQYF. The chain links TRBV20-1 to TRBJ2-3; possibly TRBD1 or TRBD2 for D (5 bases each). Germline CDR1 and CDR2: DFQATT and SNEGSKA (reference sequence). The ends were cut back, 6 bases at V and 6 bases at J, with 16 bases in the middle. This CDR3 is 13 amino acids long.